What follows are 27 T cell receptor beta chains derived from one specimen sequenced in a study of T cell changes during pregnancy in multiple sclerosis. TCRdb keeps only in-frame clones here, not all; method: immunoSEQ multiplex PCR. The repertoire holds under 80,000 clones, with approximately 88% as singletons. Sequencing used peripheral blood, obtained in the first trimester of pregnancy. Receptors originate from a female donor with multiple sclerosis, enrolled in a pregnancy study.

The genes are TRBV20-1 and TRBJ2-1; D possibly corresponds to TRBD1 (6 bases). CDR3 length: 11 amino acids. V gave up 6 bases and J gave up 9 bases, with 12 bases separating them. The V gene's germline CDR1 is DFQATT and CDR2 SNEGSKA (reference sequence). DNA for the CDR3: TGCAGTGCCAAGGGGGTACCTGAGCAGTTCTTC. Protein product: CSAKGVPEQFF.

The chain carries TRBV2 and TRBJ2-3; the D is unclear. The CDR3 loop spans 14 amino acids. Trimming removed 2 bases from V and 2 bases from J, with 8 bases in between. Germline CDR1 reads SNHLY; CDR2 reads FYNNEI. In nucleotides, the CDR3 is TGTGCCAGCAGTGAATTCGACTCCACAGATACGCAGTATTTT. Translation gives CASSEFDSTDTQYF.

The chain recombines TRBV27 with TRBJ1-5; weak D call: TRBD1 (5 bases). The ends were cut back, 3 bases at V and 2 bases at J, with 11 bases in the middle. The CDR3 extends over 15 amino acids. CDR1 and CDR2 from the germline V gene are MNHEY and SMNVEV (reference sequence). This CDR3 is CASSFGAGRNQPQHF. The CDR3 nucleotides read TGTGCCAGCAGTTTTGGTGCAGGGCGCAATCAGCCCCAGCATTTT.

The chain employs TRBV11-2 and TRBJ1-5; TRBD1 matches at 7 bases. The CDR3 runs to 17 residues. V shed 5 bases, J shed 7 bases, and the junction held 17 bases outside the gene matches. Germline CDR1 reads SGHAT; CDR2 reads FQNNGV. The CDR3 DNA reads as TGTGCCAGCAGCCTCCAGGGGGGTGTGGGGGCGAGACAGCCCCAGCATTTT. Its protein product is CASSLQGGVGARQPQHF.

The chain joins TRBV10-3 to TRBJ1-1; possible D gene TRBD1, 6 bases. Trimming removed 10 bases from V and 1 base from J, with 13 bases in between. CDR1 ENHRY and CDR2 SYGVKD come from the germline V gene. CDR3 size: 13 residues. CDR3 amino acids: CANRAQGNTEAFF. The CDR3 DNA reads TGTGCCAACCGAGCACAGGGGAACACTGAAGCTTTCTTT.

This chain joins TRBV7-9 and TRBJ1-5, with TRBD1 as a possible D gene (5 bases). The CDR3 has 15 amino acids. V lost 1 base and J lost 7, with 14 bases in between. The germline CDR1 and CDR2 sequences are SEHNR and FQNEAQ (reference sequence). CDR3 in amino acids: CASSLGGAGNQPQHF. For the CDR3, the DNA is TGTGCCAGCAGCTTAGGTGGGGCAGGGAACCAGCCCCAGCATTTT.

The chain combines TRBV14 with TRBJ2-7; 7 bases line up with TRBD2. This CDR3 has 16 residues. Trimming at V came to 2 bases and at J to 1 base, leaving 8 bases not matched to a gene. Per germline, CDR1 SGHDN and CDR2 FVKESK. The CDR3 bases are TGTGCCAGCAGCCAACGTCGCGGGAGTCTTTCCTACGAGCAGTACTTC. It is translated as CASSQRRGSLSYEQYF.

This clone was seen just once. The V gene is TRBV15, the J gene TRBJ2-7; 16 nucleotides align to TRBD2. The CDR3 consists of 19 residues. Germline V CDR1 and CDR2: LNHNV, YYDKDF (reference sequence). V dropped 3 bases and J dropped 0; count of bases not matched to a gene: 8. The CDR3 loop reads CATSRPRGTSGRASYEQYF. The CDR3 nucleotides read TGTGCCACCAGCAGGCCGCGAGGGACTAGCGGGAGGGCCTCCTACGAGCAGTACTTC.

The CDR3 DNA is TGCGCCAGCAGCCTGGGGCTAGCGGGAAGCACAGATACGCAGTATTTT. Its translation is CASSLGLAGSTDTQYF. The genes are TRBV5-1 and TRBJ2-3; 9 bases agree with TRBD2. The CDR3 is 16 residues long. Germline values: CDR1 SGHRS, CDR2 YFSETQ. The V gene end was trimmed by 4 bases and the J gene end by 0 bases; junction bases not matched to a gene: 6.

This chain joins TRBV27 and TRBJ1-2, with 8 bases identical to TRBD1. Losses at the gene ends were 5 bases for V and 6 bases for J; bases not matched to a gene: 8. CDR1 MNHEY and CDR2 SMNVEV come from the germline V gene (reference sequence). This CDR3 has 14 amino acids. The CDR3 is CASSAGTGRNGYTF. In nucleotides, the CDR3 is TGTGCCAGCAGTGCCGGGACAGGACGGAATGGCTACACCTTC.

This chain connects TRBV5-4 to TRBJ2-7, with 9 bases lining up with TRBD2. The CDR3 length is 15 residues. V dropped 2 bases and J dropped 2; count of bases not matched to a gene: 5. The germline gives CDR1 SGHNT, CDR2 YYREEE (reference sequence). CDR3 DNA: TGTGCCAGCAGCTTAGGCGGGAGGGAAACCTACGAGCAGTACTTC. It specifies CASSLGGRETYEQYF.

The chain recombines TRBV6-1 with TRBJ2-5, with 7 bases identical to TRBD1. Germline assignment: CDR1 MNHNS and CDR2 SASEGT. J lost 0 bases, V lost 4 bases, and 5 bases had no gene match. CDR3 size: 15 residues. The CDR3 bases are TGTGCCAGCAGTGCCATACAGGGGAACCAAGAGACCCAGTACTTC. Encoded protein: CASSAIQGNQETQYF.

In its sample, this clone was seen once. The chain joins TRBV6-5 to TRBJ2-1, with 7 bases aligning to TRBD2. The ends lost 8 bases at V and 9 bases at J; junction bases unmatched: 10. CDR1 MNHEY and CDR2 SVGAGI come from the germline V gene. The CDR3 extends over 13 amino acids. The CDR3 here is CASSRGSNGEQFF. The CDR3 region has the DNA TGTGCCAGCTCACGCGGGAGTAACGGTGAGCAGTTCTTC.

This chain joins TRBV6-1 and TRBJ1-5, with no clear D. CDR3 length: 16 residues. The V gene's germline CDR1 is MNHNS and CDR2 SASEGT. V lost 4 bases to trimming and J lost 4 bases, with 17 bases between them. The CDR3 bases are TGTGCCAGCAGTGGAGAGACGGGTCTAGGAAATCAGCCCCAGCATTTT. Translation: CASSGETGLGNQPQHF.

V usage is TRBV11-2 and J usage is TRBJ2-7; D uncertain. There are 11 residues in the CDR3. V lost 1 base, J lost 6 bases, and 4 bases lay in between. The germline gives CDR1 SGHAT, CDR2 FQNNGV. The CDR3 is CASSLAGEQYF. CDR3 DNA: TGTGCCAGCAGCTTAGCCGGCGAGCAGTACTTC.

As to this clone: Its ends do not fully match the called genes, so a read error is possible. The chain combines TRBV5-1 with TRBJ1-5, with D unresolved. Germline CDR1 and CDR2: SGHRS and YFSETQ. The CDR3 consists of 14 residues. In nucleotides, the CDR3 is TGCGCCAGCAGCCCCGACATCGACAATCAGCCCCGGCATTTT. Encoded protein: CASSPDIDNQPRHF.

This clone appeared once. The V and J genes are TRBV28 and TRBJ1-2; 8 positions match TRBD1. Germline lookup yields CDR1 MDHEN and CDR2 SYDVKM. CDR3 length: 15 residues. The trim removed 7 bases at V and 4 bases at J, leaving 11 bases unmatched. The CDR3 reads CASTLGAGGVYGYTF. As DNA, the CDR3 is TGTGCCAGCACCTTGGGGGCAGGGGGCGTCTATGGCTACACCTTC.

The V gene is TRBV6-1, the J gene TRBJ2-2, with 11 bases identical to TRBD1. CDR1 is MNHNS, CDR2 SASEGT, per germline. The junction had 5 bases not matched to a gene; V was cut back by 4 bases and J by 4 bases. There are 16 residues in the CDR3. The CDR3 nucleotides read TGTGCCAGCAGTGGGACAGGGGGCTCGGTCACCGGGGAGCTGTTTTTT. It specifies CASSGTGGSVTGELFF.

The rearrangement links TRBV29-1 to TRBJ1-1; no firm D call. The V and J ends lost 6 bases and 0 bases respectively, with 8 bases between them. Germline lookup yields CDR1 SQVTM and CDR2 ANQGSEA. This CDR3 comprises 12 residues. CDR3 in DNA: TGCAGCGTCCGTGAGATGAACACTGAAGCTTTCTTT. Translation: CSVREMNTEAFF. The full variable domain, in which reference TRBV29-1 and TRBJ1-1 provide the parts outside the CDR3, is SAVISQKPSRDICQRGTSLTIQCQVDSQVTMMFWYRQQPGQSLTLIATANQGSEATYESGFVIDKFPISRPNLTFSTLTVSNMSPEDSSIYLCSVREMNTEAFFGQGTRLTVV.

This CDR3 reads CASSANRAYEQYF. The CDR3 bases are TGTGCCAGTAGTGCTAACAGGGCCTACGAGCAGTACTTC. The chain is built from TRBV19 and TRBJ2-7; possibly TRBD1 for D (6 bases). CDR3 length: 13 residues. CDR1 and CDR2 from the germline V gene are LNHDA and SQIVND (reference sequence). Trimming took 5 bases from V and 2 from J, leaving 10 bases between them.

This rearrangement joins TRBV4-3 to TRBJ2-7; D is undetermined. CDR3 length equals 13 residues. The germline V gene has CDR1 LGHNA and CDR2 YSLEER. Trimming stripped 3 bases from V and 0 bases from J, with 6 bases between. The DNA for the CDR3 is TGCGCCAGCAGCCAGGCAATCTCCTACGAGCAGTACTTC. Translated, it gives CASSQAISYEQYF.

The chain recombines TRBV19 with TRBJ1-5; D gene uncertain. The V and J ends lost 5 bases and 2 bases respectively, with 13 bases between them. The germline V gene has CDR1 LNHDA and CDR2 SQIVND (reference sequence). The CDR3 loop spans 15 amino acids. The CDR3 protein is CASSPTTQGNQPQHF. CDR3 nucleotide sequence: TGTGCCAGTAGTCCGACTACCCAGGGCAATCAGCCCCAGCATTTT.

CDR3 coding DNA: TGTGCCAGCTATGTGGGTGAGGGTTCCGGTACTGAAGCTTTCTTT. It yields the protein CASYVGEGSGTEAFF. The V gene is TRBV5-5, the J gene TRBJ1-1; no clear D. The germline gives CDR1 SGHKS, CDR2 YYEKEE (reference sequence). The ends were cut back, 7 bases at V and 5 bases at J, with 21 bases in the middle. The CDR3 has 15 residues. Based on the CDR3 plus reference TRBV5-5 and TRBJ1-1, the full variable domain is DAGVTQSPTHLIKTRGQQVTLRCSPISGHKSVSWYQQVLGQGPQFIFQYYEKEERGRGNFPDRFSARQFPNYSSELNVNALLLGDSALYLCASYVGEGSGTEAFFGQGTRLTVV.

This chain uses TRBV18 with TRBJ2-1, with 9 bases matching TRBD1. The CDR3 spans 16 residues. V trimming: 0 bases; J trimming: 9 bases; junction bases outside the gene matches: 9. Per the germline V gene, CDR1 is KGHSH and CDR2 is LQKENI. CDR3 residues: CASSPPTGGQRGEQFF. DNA for the CDR3: TGTGCCAGCTCACCACCGACAGGGGGGCAGCGTGGTGAGCAGTTCTTC.

The CDR3 DNA is TGTGCCAGCAGCCCGGGACAGGGCGAAGAAAAACTGTTTTTT. This codes for CASSPGQGEEKLFF. The chain combines TRBV5-5 with TRBJ1-4; TRBD1 agrees at 9 bases. Germline V CDR1 and CDR2: SGHKS, YYEKEE (reference sequence). This CDR3 is built from 14 residues. V was pared by 4 bases and J by 8 bases, with 6 bases of the junction left unmatched.

CDR3 residues: CAVTRAYNEQFF. The CDR3, as DNA: TGTGCCGTGACCCGGGCCTACAATGAGCAGTTCTTC. V and J are TRBV25-1 and TRBJ2-1; D is ambiguous. Germline-derived CDR1 and CDR2 are MGHDK and SYGVNS. With 11 bases removed from V and 2 bases from J, the gap between germline ends came to 10 bases. This CDR3 has 12 residues.

This chain uses TRBV27 with TRBJ1-4, with a possible D match to TRBD1 (6 bases). This CDR3 spans 14 amino acids. V was pared by 3 bases and J by 5 bases, with 10 bases between. Germline V gives CDR1 MNHEY, CDR2 SMNVEV (reference sequence). The CDR3 loop is CASSFQGQNEKLFF. The CDR3 DNA reads TGTGCCAGCAGTTTCCAGGGGCAGAATGAAAAACTGTTTTTT.